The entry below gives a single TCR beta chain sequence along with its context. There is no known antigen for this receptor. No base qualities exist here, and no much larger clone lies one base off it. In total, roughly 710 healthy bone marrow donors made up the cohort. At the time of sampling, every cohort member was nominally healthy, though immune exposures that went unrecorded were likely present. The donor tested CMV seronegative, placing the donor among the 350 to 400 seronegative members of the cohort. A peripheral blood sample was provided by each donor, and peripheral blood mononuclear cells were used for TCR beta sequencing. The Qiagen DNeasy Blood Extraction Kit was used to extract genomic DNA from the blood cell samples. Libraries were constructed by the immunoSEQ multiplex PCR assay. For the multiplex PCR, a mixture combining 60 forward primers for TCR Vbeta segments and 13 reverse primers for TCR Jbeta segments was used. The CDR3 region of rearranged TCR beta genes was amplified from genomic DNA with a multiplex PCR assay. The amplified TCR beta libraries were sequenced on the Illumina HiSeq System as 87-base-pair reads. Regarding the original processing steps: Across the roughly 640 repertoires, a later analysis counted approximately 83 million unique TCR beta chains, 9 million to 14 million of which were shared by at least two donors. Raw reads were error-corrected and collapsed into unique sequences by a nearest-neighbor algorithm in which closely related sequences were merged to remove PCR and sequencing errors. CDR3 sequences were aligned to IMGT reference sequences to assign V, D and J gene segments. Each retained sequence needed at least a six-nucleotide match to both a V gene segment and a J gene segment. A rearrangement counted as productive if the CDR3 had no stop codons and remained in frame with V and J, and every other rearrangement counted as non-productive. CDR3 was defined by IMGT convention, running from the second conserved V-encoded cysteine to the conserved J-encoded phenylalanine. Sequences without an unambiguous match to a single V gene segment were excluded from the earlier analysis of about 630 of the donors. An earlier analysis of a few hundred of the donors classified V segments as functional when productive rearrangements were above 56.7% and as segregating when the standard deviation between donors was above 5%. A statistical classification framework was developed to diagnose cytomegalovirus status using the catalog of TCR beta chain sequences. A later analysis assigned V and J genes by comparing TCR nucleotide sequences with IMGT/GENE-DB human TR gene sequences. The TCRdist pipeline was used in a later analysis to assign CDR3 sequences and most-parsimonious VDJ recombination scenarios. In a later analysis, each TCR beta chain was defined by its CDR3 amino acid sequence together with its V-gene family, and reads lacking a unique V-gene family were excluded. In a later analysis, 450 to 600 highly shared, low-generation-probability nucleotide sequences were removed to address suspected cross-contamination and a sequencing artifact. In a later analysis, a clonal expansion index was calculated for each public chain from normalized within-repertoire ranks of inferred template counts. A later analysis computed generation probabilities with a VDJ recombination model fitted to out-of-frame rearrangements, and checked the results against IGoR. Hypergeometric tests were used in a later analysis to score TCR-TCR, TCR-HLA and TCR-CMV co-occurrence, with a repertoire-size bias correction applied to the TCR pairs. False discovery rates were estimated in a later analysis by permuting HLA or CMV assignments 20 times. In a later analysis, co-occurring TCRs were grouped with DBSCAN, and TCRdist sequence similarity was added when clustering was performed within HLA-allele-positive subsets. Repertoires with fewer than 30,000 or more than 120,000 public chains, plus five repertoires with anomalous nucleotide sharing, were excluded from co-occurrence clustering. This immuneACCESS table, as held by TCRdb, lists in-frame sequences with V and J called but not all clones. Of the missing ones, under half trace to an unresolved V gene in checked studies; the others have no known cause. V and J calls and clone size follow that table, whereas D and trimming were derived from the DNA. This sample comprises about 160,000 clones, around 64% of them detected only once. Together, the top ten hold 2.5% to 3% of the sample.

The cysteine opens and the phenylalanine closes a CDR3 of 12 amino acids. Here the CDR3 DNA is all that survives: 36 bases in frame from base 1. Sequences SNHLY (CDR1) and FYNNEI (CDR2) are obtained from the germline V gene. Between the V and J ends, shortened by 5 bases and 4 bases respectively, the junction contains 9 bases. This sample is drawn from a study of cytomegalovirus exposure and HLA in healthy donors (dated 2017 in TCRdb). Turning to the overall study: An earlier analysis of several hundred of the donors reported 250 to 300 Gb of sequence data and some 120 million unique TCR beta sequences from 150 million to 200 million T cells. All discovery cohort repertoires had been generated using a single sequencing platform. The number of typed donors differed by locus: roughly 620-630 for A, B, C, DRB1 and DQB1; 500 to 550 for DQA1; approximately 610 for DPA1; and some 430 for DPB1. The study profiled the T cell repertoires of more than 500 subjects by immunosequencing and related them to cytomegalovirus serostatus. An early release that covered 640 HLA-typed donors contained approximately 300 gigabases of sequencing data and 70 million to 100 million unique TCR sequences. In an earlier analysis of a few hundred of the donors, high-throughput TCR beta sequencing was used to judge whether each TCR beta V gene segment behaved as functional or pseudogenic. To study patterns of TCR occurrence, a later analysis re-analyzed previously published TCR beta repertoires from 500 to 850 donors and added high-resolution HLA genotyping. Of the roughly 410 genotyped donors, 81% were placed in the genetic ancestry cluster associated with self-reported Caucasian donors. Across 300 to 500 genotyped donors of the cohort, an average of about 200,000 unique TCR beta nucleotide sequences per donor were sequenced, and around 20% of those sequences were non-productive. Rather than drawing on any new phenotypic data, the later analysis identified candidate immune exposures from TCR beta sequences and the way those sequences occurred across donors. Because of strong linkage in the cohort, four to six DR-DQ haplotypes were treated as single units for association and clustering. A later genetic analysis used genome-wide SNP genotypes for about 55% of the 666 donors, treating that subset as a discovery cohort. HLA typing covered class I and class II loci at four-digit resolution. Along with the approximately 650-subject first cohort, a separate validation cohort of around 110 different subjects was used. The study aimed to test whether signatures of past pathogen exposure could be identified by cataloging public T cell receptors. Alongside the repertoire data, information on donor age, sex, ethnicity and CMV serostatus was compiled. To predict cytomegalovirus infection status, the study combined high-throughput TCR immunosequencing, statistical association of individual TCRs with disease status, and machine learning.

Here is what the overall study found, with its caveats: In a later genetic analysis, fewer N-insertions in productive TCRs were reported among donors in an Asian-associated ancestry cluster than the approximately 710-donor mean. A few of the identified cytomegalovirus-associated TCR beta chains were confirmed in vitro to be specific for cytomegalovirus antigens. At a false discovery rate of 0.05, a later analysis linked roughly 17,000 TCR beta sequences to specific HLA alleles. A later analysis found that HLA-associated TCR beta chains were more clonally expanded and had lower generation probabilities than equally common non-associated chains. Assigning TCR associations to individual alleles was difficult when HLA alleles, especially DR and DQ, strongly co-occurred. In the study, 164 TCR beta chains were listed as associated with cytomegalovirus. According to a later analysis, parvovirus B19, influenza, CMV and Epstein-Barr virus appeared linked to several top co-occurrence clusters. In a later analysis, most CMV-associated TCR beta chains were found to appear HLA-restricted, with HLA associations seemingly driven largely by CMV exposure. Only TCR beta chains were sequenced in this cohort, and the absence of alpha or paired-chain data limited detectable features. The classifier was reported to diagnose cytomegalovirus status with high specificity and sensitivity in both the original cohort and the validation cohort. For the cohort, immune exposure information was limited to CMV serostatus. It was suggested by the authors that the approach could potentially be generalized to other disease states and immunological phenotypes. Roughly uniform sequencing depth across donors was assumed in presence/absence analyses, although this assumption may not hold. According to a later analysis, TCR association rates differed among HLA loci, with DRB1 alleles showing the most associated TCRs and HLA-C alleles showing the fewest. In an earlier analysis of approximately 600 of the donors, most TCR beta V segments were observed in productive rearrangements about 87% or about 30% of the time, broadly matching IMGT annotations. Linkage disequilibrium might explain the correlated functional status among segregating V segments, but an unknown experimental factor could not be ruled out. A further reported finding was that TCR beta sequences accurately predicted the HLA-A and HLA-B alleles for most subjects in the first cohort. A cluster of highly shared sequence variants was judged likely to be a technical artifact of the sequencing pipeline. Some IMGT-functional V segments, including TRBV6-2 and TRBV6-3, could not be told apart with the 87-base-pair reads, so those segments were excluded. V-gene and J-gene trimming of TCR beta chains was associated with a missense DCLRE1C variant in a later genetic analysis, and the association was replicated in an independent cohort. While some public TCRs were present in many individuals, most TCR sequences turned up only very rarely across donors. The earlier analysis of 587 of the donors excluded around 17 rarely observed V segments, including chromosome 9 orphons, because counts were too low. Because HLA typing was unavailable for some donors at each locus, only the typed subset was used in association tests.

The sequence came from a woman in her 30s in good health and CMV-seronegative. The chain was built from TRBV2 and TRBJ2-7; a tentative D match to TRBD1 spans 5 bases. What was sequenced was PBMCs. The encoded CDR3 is CASSLRDYEQYF. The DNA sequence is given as TGTGCCAGCAGTCTCAGGGATTACGAGCAGTACTTC.